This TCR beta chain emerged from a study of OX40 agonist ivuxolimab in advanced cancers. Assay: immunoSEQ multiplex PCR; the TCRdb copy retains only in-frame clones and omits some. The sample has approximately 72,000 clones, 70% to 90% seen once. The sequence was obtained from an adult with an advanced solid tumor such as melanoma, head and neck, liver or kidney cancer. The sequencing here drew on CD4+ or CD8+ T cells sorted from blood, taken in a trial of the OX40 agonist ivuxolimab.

DNA for the CDR3: TGTGCCAGCAGCTTAGGGGGGTTGGACACTGAAGCTTTCTTT. Residues: CASSLGGLDTEAFF. The V and J genes are TRBV7-3 and TRBJ1-1; TRBD1 might be the D (5 bases). The germline CDR1 and CDR2 sequences are SGHTA and FQGTGA. Trimming removed 2 bases from V and 3 bases from J, with 10 bases in between. The CDR3 is made up of 14 amino acids.